The clone carrying this T cell receptor beta chain was counted a few times. Its antigen is still unknown. Unique-molecular-identifier-tagged TCR beta cDNA libraries were used. Input populations of about 0.9 to 10 million T cells gave rise to 500,000 or so cDNA molecules. TCRdb analysed the PCR reads with MiXCR anew, one entry per CDR3 protein. This sample has hundreds of thousands of distinct CDR3 sequences, with about 32% found just once. The data originate from a study of post-analysis software for immune sequencing data. Study-wide points: The study found significantly lower normalized Chao1 diversity in multiple sclerosis patients than in controls. Clustering by F measure revealed strong co-clustering among samples prepared together in one batch. In patients, TRBV5-6, TRBV5-1 and TRBV20-1 belonged to five TRBV segments found more frequently than in controls.

CDR1 and CDR2 from the germline V gene are MNHEY and SVGAGI. The CDR3 length is 15 residues. Germline trimming cut 6 bases from V and 3 bases from J; bases unmatched to any gene: 10. The chain couples TRBV6-5 to TRBJ2-5, with 7 bases that match TRBD1. The clonotype was recovered from a girl between 10 and 17 years old with multiple sclerosis. Sequenced input: blood. Written as DNA, the CDR3 is TGTGCCAGCAGAGCAAACCCGGGACAGAAAGAGACCCAGTACTTC. This codes for CASRANPGQKETQYF.